The rows below give T cell receptor beta chains drawn from one sample of a study of T cell repertoires in cytomegalovirus infection. TCRdb reanalysed the reads using MiXCR and keeps one entry per CDR3 protein. The sample includes 350,000 to 500,000 distinct CDR3 sequences, roughly a third of them seen just once. The sample consisted of PBMCs. Receptors originate from a human donor in good health (CMV status not recorded). Some clones in this sample may be carry-over from other donors' samples. Each CDR3 is given with its conserved first and last residue. Fields, in order: CDR3 protein, CDR3 DNA, V gene, clone size, J gene, D gene. The D gene is left open where the match is weak. Expanded clones are given a class, and other clones once, few, many or no size at all.

cdr3_aa: CASSSRLTGTGVTTNEKLFF
cdr3_nt: TGTGCCAGCAGCTCTAGGCTCACCGGGACAGGCGTTACAACTAATGAAAAACTGTTTTTT
v_call: TRBV5-5
clone_size: few
j_call: TRBJ1-4
d_call: TRBD1

cdr3_aa: CASSESGTELNTEAFF
cdr3_nt: TGTGCCAGCAGTGAATCGGGGACGGAGTTAAACACTGAAGCTTTCTTT
v_call: TRBV2
clone_size: -
j_call: TRBJ1-1
d_call: -

cdr3_aa: CASSLEGVPEAFF
cdr3_nt: TGTGCCAGCAGTTTGGAGGGGGTCCCTGAAGCTTTCTTT
v_call: TRBV28
clone_size: few
j_call: TRBJ1-1
d_call: -

cdr3_aa: CASSLSGVTQETQYF
cdr3_nt: TGTGCCAGCAGCTTGAGCGGGGTGACCCAAGAGACCCAGTACTTC
v_call: TRBV5-3
clone_size: few
j_call: TRBJ2-5
d_call: TRBD2

cdr3_aa: CASSLVPPPPPGNTIYF
cdr3_nt: TGTGCCAGCAGCTTAGTTCCGCCACCACCCCCTGGAAACACCATATATTTT
v_call: TRBV7-3
clone_size: few
j_call: TRBJ1-3
d_call: -

cdr3_aa: CASSYRQGNSPLHF
cdr3_nt: TGTGCCAGCAGTTACCGTCAAGGGAATTCACCCCTCCACTTT
v_call: TRBV6-6
clone_size: many
j_call: TRBJ1-6
d_call: -

cdr3_aa: CASTLGGHGYTF
cdr3_nt: TGTGCCAGCACCTTAGGGGGGCACGGCTACACCTTC
v_call: TRBV28
clone_size: -
j_call: TRBJ1-2
d_call: -

cdr3_aa: CASSLAGGVDTQYF
cdr3_nt: TGTGCCAGCAGCCTAGCTGGTGGAGTGGATACGCAGTATTTT
v_call: TRBV7-6
clone_size: once
j_call: TRBJ2-3
d_call: -

cdr3_aa: CASSQGTGVPEAFF
cdr3_nt: TGTGCCAGCAGCCAAGGGACAGGGGTTCCTGAAGCTTTCTTT
v_call: TRBV7-6
clone_size: -
j_call: TRBJ1-1
d_call: TRBD1

cdr3_aa: CASSFLRPPNNEQFF
cdr3_nt: TGTGCCAGCAGCTTTCTACGACCCCCCAACAATGAGCAGTTCTTC
v_call: TRBV7-2
clone_size: many
j_call: TRBJ2-1
d_call: -

cdr3_aa: CSAREQGARNNSPLHF
cdr3_nt: TGCAGTGCTAGAGAACAGGGGGCGCGTAATAATTCACCCCTCCACTTT
v_call: TRBV20-1
clone_size: -
j_call: TRBJ1-6
d_call: TRBD1

cdr3_aa: CASSVPGQHHQPQHF
cdr3_nt: TGTGCCAGCAGTGTGCCGGGACAGCACCATCAGCCCCAGCATTTT
v_call: TRBV28
clone_size: -
j_call: TRBJ1-5
d_call: TRBD1

cdr3_aa: CASSLADTGSYEQYF
cdr3_nt: TGCGCCAGCAGCTTGGCTGACACTGGCTCCTACGAGCAGTACTTC
v_call: TRBV5-1
clone_size: few
j_call: TRBJ2-7
d_call: -

cdr3_aa: CASSWTSGTYEQYF
cdr3_nt: TGCGCCAGCAGCTGGACTAGCGGAACCTACGAGCAGTACTTC
v_call: TRBV5-1
clone_size: -
j_call: TRBJ2-7
d_call: TRBD2

cdr3_aa: CASSLLTDTGELFF
cdr3_nt: TGTGCCAGCAGTTTATTGACAGACACCGGGGAGCTGTTTTTT
v_call: TRBV27
clone_size: many
j_call: TRBJ2-2
d_call: -

cdr3_aa: CATSPQQNTEAFF
cdr3_nt: TGTGCCACCAGCCCCCAGCAGAACACTGAAGCTTTCTTT
v_call: TRBV15
clone_size: few
j_call: TRBJ1-1
d_call: -

cdr3_aa: CASSWDTVYTEAFF
cdr3_nt: TGTGCCAGCAGCTGGGACACCGTCTACACTGAAGCTTTCTTT
v_call: TRBV7-2
clone_size: -
j_call: TRBJ1-1
d_call: -

cdr3_aa: CATTGRVNNQPQHF
cdr3_nt: TGTGCCACCACGGGCAGGGTCAATAATCAGCCCCAGCATTTT
v_call: TRBV15
clone_size: few
j_call: TRBJ1-5
d_call: -

cdr3_aa: CASSLAGVTGTEAFF
cdr3_nt: TGTGCCAGCAGCTTGGCCGGGGTTACCGGCACTGAAGCTTTCTTT
v_call: TRBV5-4
clone_size: -
j_call: TRBJ1-1
d_call: -

cdr3_aa: CASSPGGGTGGGYTF
cdr3_nt: TGTGCCAGCAGCCCGGGGGGGGGAACTGGCGGTGGCTACACCTTC
v_call: TRBV7-8
clone_size: -
j_call: TRBJ1-2
d_call: -